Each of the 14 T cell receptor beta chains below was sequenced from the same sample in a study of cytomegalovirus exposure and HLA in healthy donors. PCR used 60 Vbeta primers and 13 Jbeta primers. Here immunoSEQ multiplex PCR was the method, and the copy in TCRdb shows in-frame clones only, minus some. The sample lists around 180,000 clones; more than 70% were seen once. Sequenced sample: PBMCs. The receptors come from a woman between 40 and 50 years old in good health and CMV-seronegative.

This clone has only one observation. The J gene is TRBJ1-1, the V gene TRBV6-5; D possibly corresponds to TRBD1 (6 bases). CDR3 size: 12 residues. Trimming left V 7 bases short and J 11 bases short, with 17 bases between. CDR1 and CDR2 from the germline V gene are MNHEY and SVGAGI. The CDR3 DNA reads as TGTGCCAGCACCCCCGCCAGGGGTGAGGCTTTCTTT. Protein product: CASTPARGEAFF.

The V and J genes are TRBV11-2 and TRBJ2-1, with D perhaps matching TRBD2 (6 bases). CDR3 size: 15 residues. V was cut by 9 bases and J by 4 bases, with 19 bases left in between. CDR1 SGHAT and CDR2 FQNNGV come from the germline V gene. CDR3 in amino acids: CASEISSGRYNEQFF. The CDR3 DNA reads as TGTGCCAGTGAGATTTCGAGCGGGCGATACAATGAGCAGTTCTTC.

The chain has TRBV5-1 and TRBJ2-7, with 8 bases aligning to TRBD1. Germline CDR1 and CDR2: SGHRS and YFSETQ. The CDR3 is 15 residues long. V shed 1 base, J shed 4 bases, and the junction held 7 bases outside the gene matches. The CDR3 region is CASSLMTGVIYEQYF. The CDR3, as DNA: TGCGCCAGCAGCTTGATGACAGGGGTCATTTACGAGCAGTACTTC. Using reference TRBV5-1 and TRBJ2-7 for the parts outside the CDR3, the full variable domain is KAGVTQTPRYLIKTRGQQVTLSCSPISGHRSVSWYQQTPGQGLQFLFEYFSETQRNKGNFPGRFSGRQFSNSRSEMNVSTLELGDSALYLCASSLMTGVIYEQYFGPGTRLTVT.

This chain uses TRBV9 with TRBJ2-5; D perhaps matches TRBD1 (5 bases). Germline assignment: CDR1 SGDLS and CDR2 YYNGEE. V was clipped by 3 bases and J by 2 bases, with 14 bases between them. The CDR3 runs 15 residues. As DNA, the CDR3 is TGTGCCAGCAGCGCCCGGGCAGGGCATCAAGAGACCCAGTACTTC. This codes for CASSARAGHQETQYF.

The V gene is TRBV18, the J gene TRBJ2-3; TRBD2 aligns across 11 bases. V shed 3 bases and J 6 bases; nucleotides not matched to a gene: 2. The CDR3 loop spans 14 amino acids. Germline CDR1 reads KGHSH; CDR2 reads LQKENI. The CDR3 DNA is TGTGCCAGCTCACCTAGCGGGAGGGCCGATACGCAGTATTTT. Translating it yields CASSPSGRADTQYF.

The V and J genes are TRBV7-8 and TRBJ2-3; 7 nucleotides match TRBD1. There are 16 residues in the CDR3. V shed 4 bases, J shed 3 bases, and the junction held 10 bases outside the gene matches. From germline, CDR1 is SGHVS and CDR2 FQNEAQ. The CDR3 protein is CASSSASTGETDTQYF. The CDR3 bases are TGTGCCAGCAGCTCCGCCTCCACAGGGGAAACAGATACGCAGTATTTT.

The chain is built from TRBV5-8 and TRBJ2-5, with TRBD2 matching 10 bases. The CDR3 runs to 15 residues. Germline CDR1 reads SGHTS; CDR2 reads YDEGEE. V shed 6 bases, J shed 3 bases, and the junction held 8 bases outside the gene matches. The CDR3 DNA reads TGTGCCAGCAACCTAGGACTAGCGGTAGAAGAGACCCAGTACTTC. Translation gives CASNLGLAVEETQYF.

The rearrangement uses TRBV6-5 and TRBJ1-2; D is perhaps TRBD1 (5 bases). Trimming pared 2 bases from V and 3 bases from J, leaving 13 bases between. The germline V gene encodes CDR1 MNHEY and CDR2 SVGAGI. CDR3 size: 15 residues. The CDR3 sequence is CASSYDRSLHYGYTF. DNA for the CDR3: TGTGCCAGCAGTTACGACAGATCATTACACTATGGCTACACCTTC.

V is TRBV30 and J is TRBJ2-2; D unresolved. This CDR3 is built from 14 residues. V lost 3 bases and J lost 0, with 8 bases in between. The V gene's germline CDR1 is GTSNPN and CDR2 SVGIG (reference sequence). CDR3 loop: CAWRGDPNTGELFF. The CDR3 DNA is TGTGCCTGGAGAGGAGACCCGAACACCGGGGAGCTGTTTTTT.

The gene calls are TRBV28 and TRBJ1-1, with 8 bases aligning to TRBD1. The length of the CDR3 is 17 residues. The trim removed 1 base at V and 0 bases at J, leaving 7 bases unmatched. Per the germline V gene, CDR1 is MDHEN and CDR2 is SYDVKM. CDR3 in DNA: TGTGCCAGCAGTTTATTCCTCGACAGGGGAATGAACACTGAAGCTTTCTTT. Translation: CASSLFLDRGMNTEAFF. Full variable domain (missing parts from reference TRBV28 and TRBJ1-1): DVKVTQSSRYLVKRTGEKVFLECVQDMDHENMFWYRQDPGLGLRLIYFSYDVKMKEKGDIPEGYSVSREKKERFSLILESASTNQTSMYLCASSLFLDRGMNTEAFFGQGTRLTVV.

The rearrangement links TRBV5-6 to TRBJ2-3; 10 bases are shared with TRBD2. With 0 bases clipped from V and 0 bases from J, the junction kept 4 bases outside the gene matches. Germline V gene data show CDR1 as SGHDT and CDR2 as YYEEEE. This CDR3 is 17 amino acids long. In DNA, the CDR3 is TGTGCCAGCAGCTTGGCCACTAGCGGGATTAGCACAGATACGCAGTATTTT. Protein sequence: CASSLATSGISTDTQYF.

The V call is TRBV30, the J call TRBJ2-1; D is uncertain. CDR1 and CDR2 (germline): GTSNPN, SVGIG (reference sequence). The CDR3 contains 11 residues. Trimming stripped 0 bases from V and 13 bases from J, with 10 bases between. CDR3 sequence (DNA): TGTGCCTGGAGTGTACTCCATAGCCAGTTCTTC. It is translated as CAWSVLHSQFF.

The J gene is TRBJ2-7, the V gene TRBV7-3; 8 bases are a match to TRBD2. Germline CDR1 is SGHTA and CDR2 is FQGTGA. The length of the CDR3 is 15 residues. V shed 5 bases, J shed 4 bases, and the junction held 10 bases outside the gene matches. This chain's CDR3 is CASSPAGGSQYEQYV. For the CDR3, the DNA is TGTGCCAGCAGCCCCGCGGGGGGCTCCCAGTACGAGCAGTACGTC.

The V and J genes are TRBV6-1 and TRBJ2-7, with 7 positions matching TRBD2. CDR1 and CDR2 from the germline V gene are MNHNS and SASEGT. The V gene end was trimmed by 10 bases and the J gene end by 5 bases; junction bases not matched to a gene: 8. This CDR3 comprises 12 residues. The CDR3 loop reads CATGGGNHEQYV. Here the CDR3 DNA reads TGTGCCACTGGGGGGGGGAACCACGAGCAGTACGTC.